This T cell receptor (beta chain) was captured in a study of cytomegalovirus exposure and HLA in healthy donors. Study-wide findings and caveats: In a later analysis, approximately 18,000 TCR beta sequences were associated with HLA alleles at 0.05 false discovery rate.

Comments on this clone: Its target is unknown. This specimen includes other DNA sequences encoding the same CDR3.

Every donor was a healthy person donating bone marrow. The CDR3 has 15 amino acids. Per germline, CDR1 MNHNS and CDR2 SASEGT. V was shortened by 4 bases and J by 6 bases, with 16 bases between the two germline ends. The PCR used 60 Vbeta and 13 Jbeta primers. Here immunoSEQ multiplex PCR was the method, and the copy in TCRdb shows in-frame clones only, minus some. The data show some 100,000 clones, 84% seen once. The chain recombines TRBV6-1 with TRBJ2-1, with TRBD2 as a possible D gene (7 bases). The receptor was isolated from a woman in her late teens or twenties in good health and CMV-seronegative. Sequenced sample: PBMCs. The CDR3 is CASSVGTGGSNEQFF. CDR3 coding DNA: TGTGCCAGCAGTGTAGGGACGGGGGGCTCCAATGAGCAGTTCTTC.